A single TCR beta chain is shown here with its context. What it binds is unknown. The data originate from a study of cytomegalovirus exposure and HLA in healthy donors. Study details: A prior analysis found 117 million unique TCR beta sequences from around 190 million T cells.

Study-level points and caveats: Excluded: some indistinguishable V segments such as TRBV6-2 and TRBV6-3. HLA-A and HLA-B allele assignments for most subjects were reportedly predicted accurately using TCR beta sequences.

Between the trimmed V and J ends, which lost 1 base and 3 bases, there was a span of 10 bases. The CDR3 has 15 residues. Germline CDR1 is SGHRS and CDR2 is YFSETQ. PCR involved 60 Vbeta and 13 Jbeta primers. Sequencing was performed with immunoSEQ multiplex PCR; in TCRdb, only in-frame clones are kept and a portion is missing. The sample yields about 190,000 clones, roughly 80% seen once. The chain carries TRBV5-1 and TRBJ2-2; maybe TRBD1 (6 bases). Material for sequencing was PBMCs. The sequence came from a woman younger than 35 in good health and CMV-seronegative. DNA for the CDR3: TGCGCCAGCAGCTTGAGTCAGGGGTACACCGGGGAGCTGTTTTTT. This codes for CASSLSQGYTGELFF.